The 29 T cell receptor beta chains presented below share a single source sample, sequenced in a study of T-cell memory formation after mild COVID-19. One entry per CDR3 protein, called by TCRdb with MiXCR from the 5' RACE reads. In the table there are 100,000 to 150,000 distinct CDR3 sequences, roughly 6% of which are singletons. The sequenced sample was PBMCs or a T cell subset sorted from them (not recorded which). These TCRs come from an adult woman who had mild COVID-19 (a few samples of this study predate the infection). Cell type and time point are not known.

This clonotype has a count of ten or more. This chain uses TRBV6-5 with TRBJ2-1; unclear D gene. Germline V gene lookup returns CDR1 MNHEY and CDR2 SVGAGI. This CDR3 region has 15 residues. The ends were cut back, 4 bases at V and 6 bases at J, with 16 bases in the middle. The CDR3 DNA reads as TGTGCCAGCAGTTCCCGGGCCAGATTTTTCAATGAGCAGTTCTTC. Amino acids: CASSSRARFFNEQFF.

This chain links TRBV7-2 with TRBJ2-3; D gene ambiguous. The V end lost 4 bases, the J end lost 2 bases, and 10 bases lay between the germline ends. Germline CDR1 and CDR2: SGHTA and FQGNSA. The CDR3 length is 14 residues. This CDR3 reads CASSSNSVTDTQYF. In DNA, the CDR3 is TGTGCCAGCAGCTCAAACAGTGTCACAGATACGCAGTATTTT.

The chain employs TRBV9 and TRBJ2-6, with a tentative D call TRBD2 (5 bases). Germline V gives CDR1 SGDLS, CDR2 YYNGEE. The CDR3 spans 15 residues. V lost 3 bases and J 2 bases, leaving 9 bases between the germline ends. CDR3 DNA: TGTGCCAGCAGCGCCTGGGAGCCTGGGGCCAACGTCCTGACTTTC. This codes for CASSAWEPGANVLTF.

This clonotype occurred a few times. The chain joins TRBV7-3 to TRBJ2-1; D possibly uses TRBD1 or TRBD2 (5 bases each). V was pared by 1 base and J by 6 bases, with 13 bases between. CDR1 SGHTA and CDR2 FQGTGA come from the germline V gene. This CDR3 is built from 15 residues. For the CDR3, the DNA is TGTGCCAGCAGCTTAAGTGGGGGAGCGGCCAATGAGCAGTTCTTC. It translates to CASSLSGGAANEQFF.

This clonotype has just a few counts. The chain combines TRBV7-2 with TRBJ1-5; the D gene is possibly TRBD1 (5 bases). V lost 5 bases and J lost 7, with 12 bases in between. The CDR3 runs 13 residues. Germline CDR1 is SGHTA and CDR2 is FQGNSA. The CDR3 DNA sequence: TGTGCCAGCAGCCTCGGGGGATCCCAGCCCCAGCATTTT. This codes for CASSLGGSQPQHF. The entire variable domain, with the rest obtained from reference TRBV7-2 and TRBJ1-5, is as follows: GAGVSQSPSNKVTEKGKDVELRCDPISGHTALYWYRQSLGQGLEFLIYFQGNSAPDKSGLPSDRFSAERTGGSVSTLTIQRTQQEDSAVYLCASSLGGSQPQHFGDGTRLSIL.

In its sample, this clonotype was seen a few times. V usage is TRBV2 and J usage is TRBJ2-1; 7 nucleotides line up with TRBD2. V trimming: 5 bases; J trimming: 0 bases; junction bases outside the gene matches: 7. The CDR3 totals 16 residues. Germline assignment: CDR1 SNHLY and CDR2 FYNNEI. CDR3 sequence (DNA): TGTGCCAGCAGTACGGGACTACGACCCTCCTACAATGAGCAGTTCTTC. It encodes CASSTGLRPSYNEQFF.

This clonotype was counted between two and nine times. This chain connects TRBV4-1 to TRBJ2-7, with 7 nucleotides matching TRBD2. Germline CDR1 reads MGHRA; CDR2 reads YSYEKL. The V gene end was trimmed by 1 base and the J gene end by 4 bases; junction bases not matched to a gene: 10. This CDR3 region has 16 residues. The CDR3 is CASSQAVSSGKYEQYF. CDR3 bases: TGCGCCAGCAGCCAAGCGGTTTCCAGCGGGAAATACGAGCAGTACTTC.

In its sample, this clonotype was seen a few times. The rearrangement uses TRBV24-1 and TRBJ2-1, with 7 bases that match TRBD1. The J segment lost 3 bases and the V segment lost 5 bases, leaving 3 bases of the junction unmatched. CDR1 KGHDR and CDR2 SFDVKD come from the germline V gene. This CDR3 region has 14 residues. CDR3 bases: TGTGCCACCAGTGGACAGGGTCACTACAATGAGCAGTTCTTC. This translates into CATSGQGHYNEQFF.

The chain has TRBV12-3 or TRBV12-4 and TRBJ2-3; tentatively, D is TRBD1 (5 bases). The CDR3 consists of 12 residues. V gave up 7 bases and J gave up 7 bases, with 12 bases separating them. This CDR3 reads CASTTERYTQYF. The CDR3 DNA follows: TGTGCCAGCACGACAGAACGATATACGCAGTATTTT.

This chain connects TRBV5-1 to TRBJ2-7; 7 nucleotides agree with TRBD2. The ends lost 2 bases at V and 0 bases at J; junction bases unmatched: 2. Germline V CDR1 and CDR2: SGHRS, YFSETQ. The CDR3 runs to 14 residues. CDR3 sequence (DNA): TGCGCCAGCAGCTTTCGGGAGGCCTCCTACGAGCAGTACTTC. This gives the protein CASSFREASYEQYF.

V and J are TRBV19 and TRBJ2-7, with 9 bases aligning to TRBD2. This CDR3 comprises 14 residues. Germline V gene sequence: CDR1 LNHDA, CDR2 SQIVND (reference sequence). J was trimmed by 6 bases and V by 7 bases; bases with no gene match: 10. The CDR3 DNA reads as TGTGCCAGTACGGCGGCTAGCGGGATACGCGAGCAGTACTTC. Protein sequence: CASTAASGIREQYF. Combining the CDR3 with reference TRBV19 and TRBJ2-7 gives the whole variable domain DGGITQSPKYLFRKEGQNVTLSCEQNLNHDAMYWYRQDPGQGLRLIYYSQIVNDFQKGDIAEGYSVSREKKESFPLTVTSAQKNPTAFYLCASTAASGIREQYFGPGTRLTVT.

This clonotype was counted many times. CDR3 loop: CASSVATGTSGPGELFF. The CDR3, as DNA: TGTGCCAGCAGCGTAGCTACTGGGACTAGCGGGCCCGGGGAGCTGTTTTTT. The chain couples TRBV9 to TRBJ2-2; 12 nucleotides match TRBD2. After removal of 0 bases from V and 6 bases from J, the junction contained 6 bases not matched to a gene. The CDR3 has 17 residues. The germline V gene has CDR1 SGDLS and CDR2 YYNGEE.

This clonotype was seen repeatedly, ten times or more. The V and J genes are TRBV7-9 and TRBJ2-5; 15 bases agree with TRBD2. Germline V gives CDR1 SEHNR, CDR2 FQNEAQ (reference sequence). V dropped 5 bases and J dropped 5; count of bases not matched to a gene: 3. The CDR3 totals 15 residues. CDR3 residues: CASSPGLAGGETQYF. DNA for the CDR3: TGTGCCAGCAGCCCGGGACTAGCGGGAGGCGAGACCCAGTACTTC.

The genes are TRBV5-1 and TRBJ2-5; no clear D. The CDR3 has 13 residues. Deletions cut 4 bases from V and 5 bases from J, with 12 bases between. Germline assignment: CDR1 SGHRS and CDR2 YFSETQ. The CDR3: CASSLRILETQYF. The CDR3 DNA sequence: TGCGCCAGCAGCCTACGGATACTCGAGACCCAGTACTTC.

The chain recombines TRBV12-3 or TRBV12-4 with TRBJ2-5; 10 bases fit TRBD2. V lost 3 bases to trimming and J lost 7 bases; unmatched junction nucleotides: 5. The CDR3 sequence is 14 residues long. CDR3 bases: TGTGCCAGCAGTTTGGTAGCGGGGGGCGGGACCCAGTACTTC. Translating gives CASSLVAGGGTQYF.

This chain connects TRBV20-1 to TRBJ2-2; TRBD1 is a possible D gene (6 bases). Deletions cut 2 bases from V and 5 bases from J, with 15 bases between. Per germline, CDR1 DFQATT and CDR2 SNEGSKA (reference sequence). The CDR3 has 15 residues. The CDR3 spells CSARKQGRGTGELFF. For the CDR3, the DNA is TGCAGTGCTAGAAAACAGGGAAGAGGTACCGGGGAGCTGTTTTTT.

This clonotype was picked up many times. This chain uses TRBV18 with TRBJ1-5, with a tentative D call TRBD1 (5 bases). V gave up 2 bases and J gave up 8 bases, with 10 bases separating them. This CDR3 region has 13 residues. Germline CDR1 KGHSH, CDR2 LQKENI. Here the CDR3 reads CASSPGDRKPQHF. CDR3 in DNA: TGTGCCAGCTCACCAGGCGACAGAAAGCCCCAGCATTTT.

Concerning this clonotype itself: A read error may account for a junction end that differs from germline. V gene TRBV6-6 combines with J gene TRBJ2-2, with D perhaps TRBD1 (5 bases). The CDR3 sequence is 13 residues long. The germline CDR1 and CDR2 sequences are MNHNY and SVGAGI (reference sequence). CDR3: CDSNPRVTGELFF. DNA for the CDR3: TGTGACAGCAACCCCAGGGTAACCGGGGAGCTGTTTTTT.

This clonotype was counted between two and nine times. The CDR3 loop is CASSPPSINPLHF. The CDR3 DNA sequence: TGTGCCAGCAGCCCACCTTCCATTAATCCCCTCCACTTT. The V call is TRBV7-9, the J call TRBJ1-6; D is unresolved. Germline V gene lookup returns CDR1 SEHNR and CDR2 FQNEAQ (reference sequence). V dropped 5 bases and J dropped 13 bases, with 15 bases sitting between them. The CDR3 length is 13 residues.

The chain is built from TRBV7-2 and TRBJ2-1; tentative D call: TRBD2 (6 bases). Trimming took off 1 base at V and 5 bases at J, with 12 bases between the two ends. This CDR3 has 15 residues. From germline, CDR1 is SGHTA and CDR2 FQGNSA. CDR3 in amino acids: CASSLGLGRDNEQFF. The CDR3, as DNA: TGTGCCAGCAGCTTAGGACTAGGGCGTGACAATGAGCAGTTCTTC.

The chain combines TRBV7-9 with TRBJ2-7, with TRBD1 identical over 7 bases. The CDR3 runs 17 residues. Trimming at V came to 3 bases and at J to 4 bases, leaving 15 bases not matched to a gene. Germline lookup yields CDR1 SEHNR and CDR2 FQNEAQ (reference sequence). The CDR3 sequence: CASSLGRGGGRGYEQYF. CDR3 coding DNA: TGTGCCAGCAGCTTGGGGAGAGGGGGCGGAAGGGGATACGAGCAGTACTTC.

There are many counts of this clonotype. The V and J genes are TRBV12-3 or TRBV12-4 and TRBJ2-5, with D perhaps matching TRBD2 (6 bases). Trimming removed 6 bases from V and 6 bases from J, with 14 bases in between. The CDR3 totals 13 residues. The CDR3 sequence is CASSLNGGKTQYF. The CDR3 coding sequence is TGTGCCAGCAGCCTCAACGGGGGAAAGACCCAGTACTTC.

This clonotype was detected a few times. This chain's CDR3 is CAISLQYSNQPQHF. The CDR3 bases are TGTGCCATCAGCTTACAGTATAGCAATCAGCCCCAGCATTTT. The chain joins TRBV10-3 to TRBJ1-5; D remains ambiguous. Germline V gene lookup returns CDR1 ENHRY and CDR2 SYGVKD. This CDR3 contains 14 residues. Trimming left V 6 bases short and J 0 bases short, with 9 bases between.

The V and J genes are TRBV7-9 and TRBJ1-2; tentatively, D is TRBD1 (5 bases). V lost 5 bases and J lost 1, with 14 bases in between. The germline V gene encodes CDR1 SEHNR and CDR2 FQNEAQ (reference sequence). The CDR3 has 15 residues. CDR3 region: CASSATGGVNYGYTF. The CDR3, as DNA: TGTGCCAGCAGCGCTACGGGGGGAGTTAACTATGGCTACACCTTC.

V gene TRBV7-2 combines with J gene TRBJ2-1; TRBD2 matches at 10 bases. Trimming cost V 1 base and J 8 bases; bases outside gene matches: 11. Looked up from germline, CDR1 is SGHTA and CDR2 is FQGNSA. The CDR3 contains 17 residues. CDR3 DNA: TGTGCCAGCAGCTTAGTGTTTTACGGGACTAGCGCACATGAGCAGTTCTTC. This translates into CASSLVFYGTSAHEQFF.

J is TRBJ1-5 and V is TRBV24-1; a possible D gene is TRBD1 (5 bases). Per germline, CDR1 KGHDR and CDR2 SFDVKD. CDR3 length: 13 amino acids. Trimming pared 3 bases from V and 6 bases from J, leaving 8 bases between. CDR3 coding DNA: TGTGCCACCAGTGATCGAGGGGTTCAGCCCCAGCATTTT. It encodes CATSDRGVQPQHF.

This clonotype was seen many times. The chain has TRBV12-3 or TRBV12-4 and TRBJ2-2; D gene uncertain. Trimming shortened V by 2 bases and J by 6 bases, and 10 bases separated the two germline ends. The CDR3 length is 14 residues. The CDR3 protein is CASSLSPRPGELFF. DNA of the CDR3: TGTGCCAGCAGTTTATCCCCTAGACCCGGGGAGCTGTTTTTT.

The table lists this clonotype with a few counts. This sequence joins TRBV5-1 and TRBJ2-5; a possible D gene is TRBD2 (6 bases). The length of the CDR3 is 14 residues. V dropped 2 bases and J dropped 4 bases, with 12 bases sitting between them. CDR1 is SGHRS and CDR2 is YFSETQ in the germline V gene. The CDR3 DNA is TGCGCCAGCAGCTTAGTCCCGGGACTAGAGACCCAGTACTTC. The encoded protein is CASSLVPGLETQYF.

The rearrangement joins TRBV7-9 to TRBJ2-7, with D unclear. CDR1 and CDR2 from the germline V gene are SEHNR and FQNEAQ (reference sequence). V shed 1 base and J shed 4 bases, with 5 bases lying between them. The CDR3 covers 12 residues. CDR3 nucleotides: TGTGCCAGCAGCTTAGTTGTTTACGAGCAGTACTTC. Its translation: CASSLVVYEQYF.